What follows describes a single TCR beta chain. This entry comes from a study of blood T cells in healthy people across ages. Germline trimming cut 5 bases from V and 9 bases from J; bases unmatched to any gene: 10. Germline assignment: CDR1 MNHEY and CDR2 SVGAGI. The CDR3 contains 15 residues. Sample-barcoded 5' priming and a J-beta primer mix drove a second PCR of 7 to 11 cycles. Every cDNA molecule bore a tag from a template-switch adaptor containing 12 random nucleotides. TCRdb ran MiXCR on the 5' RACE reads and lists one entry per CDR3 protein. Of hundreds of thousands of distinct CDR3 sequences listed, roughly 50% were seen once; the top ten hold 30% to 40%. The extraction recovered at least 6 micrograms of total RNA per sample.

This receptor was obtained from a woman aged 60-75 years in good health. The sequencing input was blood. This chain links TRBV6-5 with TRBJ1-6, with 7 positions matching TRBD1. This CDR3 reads CASSLRDSGRSPLHF. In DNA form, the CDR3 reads TGTGCCAGCAGTCTTCGGGACAGTGGGCGTTCACCCCTCCACTTT.